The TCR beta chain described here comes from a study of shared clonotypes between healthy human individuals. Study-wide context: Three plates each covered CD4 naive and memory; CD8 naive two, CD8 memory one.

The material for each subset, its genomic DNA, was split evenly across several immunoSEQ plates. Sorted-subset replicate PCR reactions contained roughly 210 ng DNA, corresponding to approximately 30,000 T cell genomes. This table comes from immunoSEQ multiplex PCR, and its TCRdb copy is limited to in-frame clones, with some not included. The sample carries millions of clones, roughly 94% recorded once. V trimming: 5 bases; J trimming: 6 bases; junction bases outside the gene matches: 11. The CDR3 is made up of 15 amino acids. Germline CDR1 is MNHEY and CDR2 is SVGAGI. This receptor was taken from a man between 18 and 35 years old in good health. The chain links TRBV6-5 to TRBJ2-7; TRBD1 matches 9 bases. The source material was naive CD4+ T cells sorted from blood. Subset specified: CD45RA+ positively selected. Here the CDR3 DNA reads TGTGCCAGCAGTCGGATGACAGGGGGGTATGTCGAGCAGTACTTC. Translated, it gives CASSRMTGGYVEQYF.